Shown below are 16 T cell receptor beta chains from a single sample sequenced in a study of T cells in Graves' hyperthyroidism and ophthalmopathy. Amplified regions were TCR beta CDR3 sequences from RNA transcripts. First-round RT-PCR with HTBI primers amplified the TCR CDR3 region. TCRdb redid the calling of the multiplex PCR reads with MiXCR, one entry per CDR3 protein. This sample has under 300,000 distinct CDR3 sequences; approximately 16% occur once, and the top ten carry around 30%. Source material: blood. These receptors originate from a woman between 45 and 65 years old with Graves' hyperthyroidism that later progressed to Graves' ophthalmopathy.

This clonotype was seen ten or more times. The chain couples TRBV2 to TRBJ2-1; D remains unclear. The CDR3 runs to 11 residues. Germline V gives CDR1 SNHLY, CDR2 FYNNEI. Trimming shortened V by 7 bases and J by 4 bases, and 5 bases separated the two germline ends. The CDR3 region has the DNA TGTGCCAGCATCTCTTACAATGAGCAGTTCTTC. It specifies CASISYNEQFF.

This clonotype was recorded many times. The rearrangement uses TRBV7-9 and TRBJ2-1, with D uncertain. Between the trimmed V and J ends, which lost 3 bases and 4 bases, there was a span of 7 bases. This CDR3 is 13 amino acids long. Germline V gene sequence: CDR1 SEHNR, CDR2 FQNEAQ (reference sequence). The chain's CDR3 is CASSFGTYNEQFF. The CDR3 DNA reads as TGTGCCAGCAGCTTTGGTACTTACAATGAGCAGTTCTTC.

About this clonotype: One base away lies a much larger clone, so this may be a sequencing read error. This rearrangement joins TRBV3-1 to TRBJ2-5, with D unresolved. Per the germline V gene, CDR1 is LGHDT and CDR2 is YNNKEL (reference sequence). The CDR3 is 13 amino acids. V dropped 2 bases and J dropped 4 bases, with 8 bases sitting between them. CDR3 loop: CASSQNTGETQYF. The DNA of the CDR3 is TGTGCCAGCAGCCAAAACACGGGAGAGACCCAGTACTTC.

This clonotype appeared many times. The chain couples TRBV28 to TRBJ1-2; D gene ambiguous. Germline CDR1 is MDHEN and CDR2 is SYDVKM. Trimming removed 7 bases at V and 8 bases at J, with 20 bases between. The CDR3 totals 14 residues. The CDR3 DNA reads TGTGCCAGCACCATGGGGTCGGATCTATGGGGCTACACCTTC. Its translation is CASTMGSDLWGYTF.

This clonotype has just a few counts. The genes are TRBV10-1 and TRBJ2-5; D is unclear. CDR1 and CDR2 from the germline V gene are WNHNN and SYGVQD (reference sequence). Trimming took 4 bases from V and 5 from J, leaving 8 bases between them. There are 12 residues in the CDR3. The CDR3 region has the DNA TGCGCCAGCAGTGCGGGTGTTGAGACCCAGTACTTC. Translating gives CASSAGVETQYF.

Points on this clonotype: A much larger clone differs from this one at a single base, so this may be a read error. The chain combines TRBV28 with TRBJ2-7; D not resolved. V lost 9 bases to trimming and J lost 3 bases, with 12 bases between them. CDR3 length: 12 amino acids. Germline V gene lookup returns CDR1 MDHEN and CDR2 SYDVKM. The CDR3 region has the DNA TGTGCCAGAGGGCCCAGCCGCTACGAGCAGTACTTC. Amino acid sequence: CARGPSRYEQYF.

This clonotype was counted many times. The CDR3 protein is CASKPTGLYEQYF. CDR3 DNA sequence: TGTGCCAGCAAACCGACAGGCCTCTACGAGCAGTACTTC. This chain joins TRBV27 and TRBJ2-7; a possible D gene is TRBD1 (6 bases). This CDR3 is built from 13 residues. Germline V lookup: CDR1 MNHEY, CDR2 SMNVEV (reference sequence). V was pared by 7 bases and J by 3 bases, with 13 bases between.

This clonotype was picked up a small number of times. This chain connects TRBV7-9 to TRBJ2-1, with 8 bases that match TRBD2. V was pared by 5 bases and J by 5 bases, with 8 bases of the junction left unmatched. The CDR3 contains 15 residues. Germline values: CDR1 SEHNR, CDR2 FQNEAQ (reference sequence). The CDR3 is CASSPRGGRDNEQFF. The CDR3 DNA follows: TGTGCCAGCAGCCCTCGGGGGGGGCGAGACAATGAGCAGTTCTTC.

This clonotype was counted at least ten times. The chain uses TRBV5-1 and TRBJ2-1; possible D gene TRBD2, 5 bases. CDR3 length: 18 residues. V was shortened by 5 bases and J by 3 bases, with 24 bases between the two germline ends. The germline CDR1 and CDR2 sequences are SGHRS and YFSETQ. The DNA of the CDR3 is TGCGCCAGCAGGGACGGGGAAGCCAAGCCTTATAACTACAATGAGCAGTTCTTC. Translating it yields CASRDGEAKPYNYNEQFF. Full variable domain (rest looked up from reference TRBV5-1 and TRBJ2-1): KAGVTQTPRYLIKTRGQQVTLSCSPISGHRSVSWYQQTPGQGLQFLFEYFSETQRNKGNFPGRFSGRQFSNSRSEMNVSTLELGDSALYLCASRDGEAKPYNYNEQFFGPGTRLTVL.

This clonotype showed up just a few times. The rearrangement links TRBV29-1 to TRBJ2-3, with no clear D. The CDR3 runs 11 residues. Per germline, CDR1 SQVTM and CDR2 ANQGSEA. Between the trimmed V and J ends, which lost 7 bases and 4 bases, there was a span of 9 bases. The CDR3 bases are TGCAGCGACGTAGTGGCAGATACGCAGTATTTT. Its protein is CSDVVADTQYF.

This clonotype has a handful of counts. CDR3 in DNA: TGCGCCAGCAGCTTGCGCGGGAGCTACACCGGGGAGCTGTTTTTT. Translating gives CASSLRGSYTGELFF. The chain links TRBV5-1 to TRBJ2-2; 7 bases are a match to TRBD2. V trimming: 1 base; J trimming: 3 bases; junction bases outside the gene matches: 3. CDR3 length: 15 residues. Germline V CDR1 and CDR2: SGHRS, YFSETQ.

The sample holds many counts of this clonotype. The V and J genes are TRBV5-1 and TRBJ1-1; D not resolved. Trimming took off 4 bases at V and 1 base at J, with 14 bases between the two ends. CDR3 length: 15 amino acids. CDR1 SGHRS and CDR2 YFSETQ come from the germline V gene. This CDR3 reads CASSALQRGNTEAFF. The CDR3 region has the DNA TGCGCCAGCAGCGCCTTGCAGCGTGGGAACACTGAAGCTTTCTTT.

This clonotype was recorded once. This chain connects TRBV28 to TRBJ2-5; a possible D gene is TRBD2 (6 bases). CDR3 size: 14 residues. V was trimmed by 6 bases and J by 5 bases, leaving 16 bases between them. CDR1 is MDHEN and CDR2 is SYDVKM in the germline V gene. CDR3 bases: TGTGCCAGCAGCACCGGGACTCGCGGGGAGACCCAGTACTTC. Translated, it gives CASSTGTRGETQYF.

This clonotype occurred a few times. This chain connects TRBV14 to TRBJ2-5, with D unclear. Trimming left V 0 bases short and J 4 bases short, with 12 bases between. CDR1 SGHDN and CDR2 FVKESK come from the germline V gene. This CDR3 spans 15 amino acids. For the CDR3, the DNA is TGTGCCAGCAGCCAAGATTTCGCGGCTGGAGAGACCCAGTACTTC. Its translation: CASSQDFAAGETQYF.

At least ten counts were recorded for this clonotype. This rearrangement joins TRBV6-1 to TRBJ2-1; a weak D match, TRBD1 (6 bases). The length of the CDR3 is 14 residues. CDR1 MNHNS and CDR2 SASEGT come from the germline V gene. V was trimmed by 3 bases and J by 8 bases, leaving 14 bases between them. The chain's CDR3 is CASSEQGLSYEQFF. The CDR3 DNA follows: TGTGCCAGCAGTGAGCAGGGGCTTAGCTATGAGCAGTTCTTC.

This clonotype was seen just once. The chain couples TRBV3-1 to TRBJ2-7, with 7 bases aligning to TRBD1. Germline CDR1 is LGHDT and CDR2 is YNNKEL (reference sequence). The CDR3 has 19 amino acids. With V trimmed by 4 bases and J by 3 bases, 21 bases remained unmatched. The CDR3 DNA reads TGTGCCAGCAGCCCTACCGGGACAGAAGGGACCCAAAGGATCTACGAGCAGTACTTC. Residues: CASSPTGTEGTQRIYEQYF.